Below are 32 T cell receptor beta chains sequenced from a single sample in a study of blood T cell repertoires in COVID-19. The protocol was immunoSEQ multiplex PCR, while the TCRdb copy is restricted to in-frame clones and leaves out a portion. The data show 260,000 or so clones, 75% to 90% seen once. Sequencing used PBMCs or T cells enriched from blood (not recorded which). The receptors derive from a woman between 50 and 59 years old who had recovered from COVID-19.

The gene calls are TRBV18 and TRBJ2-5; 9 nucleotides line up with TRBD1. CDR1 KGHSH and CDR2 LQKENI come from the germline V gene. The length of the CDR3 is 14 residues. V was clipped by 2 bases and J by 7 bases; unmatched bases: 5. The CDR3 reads CASSPSDRGRTQYF. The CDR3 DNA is TGTGCCAGCTCACCATCGGACAGGGGCAGGACCCAGTACTTC.

The CDR3 sequence: CASSELSGSQPQHF. Written as DNA, the CDR3 is TGTGCCAGCAGTGAATTGAGTGGGAGTCAGCCCCAGCATTTT. The chain recombines TRBV25-1 with TRBJ1-5; no reliable D call. The germline V gene encodes CDR1 MGHDK and CDR2 SYGVNS. The CDR3 contains 14 residues. V lost 1 base and J lost 6, with 10 bases in between.

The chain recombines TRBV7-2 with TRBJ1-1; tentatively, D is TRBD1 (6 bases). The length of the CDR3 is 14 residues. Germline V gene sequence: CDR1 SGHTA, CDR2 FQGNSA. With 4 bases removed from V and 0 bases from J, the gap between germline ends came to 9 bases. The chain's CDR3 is CASSWTAMNTEAFF. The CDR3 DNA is TGTGCCAGCAGCTGGACAGCGATGAACACTGAAGCTTTCTTT. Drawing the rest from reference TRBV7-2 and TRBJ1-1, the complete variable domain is GAGVSQSPSNKVTEKGKDVELRCDPISGHTALYWYRQSLGQGLEFLIYFQGNSAPDKSGLPSDRFSAERTGGSVSTLTIQRTQQEDSAVYLCASSWTAMNTEAFFGQGTRLTVV.

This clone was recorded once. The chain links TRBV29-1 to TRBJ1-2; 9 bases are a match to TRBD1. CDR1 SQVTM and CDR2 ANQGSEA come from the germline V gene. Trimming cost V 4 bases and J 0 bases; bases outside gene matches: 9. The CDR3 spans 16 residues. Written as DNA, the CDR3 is TGCAGCGTTGCGGGGACAGGGAGGTTAGCTAACTATGGCTACACCTTC. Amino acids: CSVAGTGRLANYGYTF.

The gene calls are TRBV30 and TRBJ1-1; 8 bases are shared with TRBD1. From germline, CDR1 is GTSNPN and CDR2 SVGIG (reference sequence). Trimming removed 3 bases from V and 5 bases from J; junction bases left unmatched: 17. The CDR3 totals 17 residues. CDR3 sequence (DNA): TGTGCCTGGAGAGCTGGCCAGGGGGCGAGCTGGGTGACTGAAGCTTTCTTT. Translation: CAWRAGQGASWVTEAFF. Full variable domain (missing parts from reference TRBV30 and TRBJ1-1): SQTIHQWPATLVQPVGSPLSLECTVEGTSNPNLYWYRQAAGRGLQLLFYSVGIGQISSEVPQNLSASRPQDRQFILSSKKLLLSDSGFYLCAWRAGQGASWVTEAFFGQGTRLTVV.

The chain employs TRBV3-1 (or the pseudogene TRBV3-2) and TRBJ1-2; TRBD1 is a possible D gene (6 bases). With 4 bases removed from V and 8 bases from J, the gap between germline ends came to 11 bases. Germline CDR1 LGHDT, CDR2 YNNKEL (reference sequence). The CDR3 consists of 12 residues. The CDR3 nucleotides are TGTGCCAGCAGCCGAACAGGGAACGGCTACACCTTC. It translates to CASSRTGNGYTF.

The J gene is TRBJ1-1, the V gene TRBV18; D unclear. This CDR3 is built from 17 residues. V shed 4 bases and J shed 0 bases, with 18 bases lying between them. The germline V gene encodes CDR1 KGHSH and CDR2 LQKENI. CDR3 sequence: CASSRDSGSFMNTEAFF. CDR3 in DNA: TGTGCCAGCTCACGAGATTCAGGCTCATTCATGAACACTGAAGCTTTCTTT.

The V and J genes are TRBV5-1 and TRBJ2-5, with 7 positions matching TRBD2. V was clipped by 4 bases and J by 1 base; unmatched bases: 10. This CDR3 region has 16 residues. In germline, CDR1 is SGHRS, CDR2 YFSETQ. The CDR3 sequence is CASSKLLAGPQETQYF. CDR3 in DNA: TGCGCCAGCAGCAAATTATTAGCGGGCCCCCAAGAGACCCAGTACTTC.

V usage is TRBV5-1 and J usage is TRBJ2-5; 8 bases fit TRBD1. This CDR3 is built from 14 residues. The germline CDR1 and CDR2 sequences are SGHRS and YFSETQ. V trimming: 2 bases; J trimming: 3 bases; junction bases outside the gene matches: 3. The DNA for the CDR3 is TGCGCCAGCAGCTTTGGGACAGGAGAAGAGACCCAGTACTTC. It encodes CASSFGTGEETQYF. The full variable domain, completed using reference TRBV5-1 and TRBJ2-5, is KAGVTQTPRYLIKTRGQQVTLSCSPISGHRSVSWYQQTPGQGLQFLFEYFSETQRNKGNFPGRFSGRQFSNSRSEMNVSTLELGDSALYLCASSFGTGEETQYFGPGTRLLVL.

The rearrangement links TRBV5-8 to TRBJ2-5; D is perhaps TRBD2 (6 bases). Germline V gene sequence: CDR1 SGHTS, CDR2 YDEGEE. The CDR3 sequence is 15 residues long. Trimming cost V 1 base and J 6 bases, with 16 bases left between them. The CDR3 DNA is TGTGCCAGCAGCTTGCTCAGACTAGAGAGGAAGACCCAGTACTTC. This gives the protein CASSLLRLERKTQYF.

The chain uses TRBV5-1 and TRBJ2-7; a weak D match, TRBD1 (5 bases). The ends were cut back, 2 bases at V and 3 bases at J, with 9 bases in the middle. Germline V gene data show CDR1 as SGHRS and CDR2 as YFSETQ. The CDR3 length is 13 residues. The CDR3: CASSFDSYYEQYF. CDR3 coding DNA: TGCGCCAGCAGCTTTGACAGTTACTACGAGCAGTACTTC.

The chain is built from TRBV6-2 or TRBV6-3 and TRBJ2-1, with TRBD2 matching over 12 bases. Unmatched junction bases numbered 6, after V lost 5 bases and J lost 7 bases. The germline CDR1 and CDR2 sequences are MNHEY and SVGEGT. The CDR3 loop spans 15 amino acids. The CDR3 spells CASSLTTSGSNEQFF. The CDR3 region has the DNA TGTGCCAGCAGTCTGACGACTAGCGGGAGTAATGAGCAGTTCTTC.

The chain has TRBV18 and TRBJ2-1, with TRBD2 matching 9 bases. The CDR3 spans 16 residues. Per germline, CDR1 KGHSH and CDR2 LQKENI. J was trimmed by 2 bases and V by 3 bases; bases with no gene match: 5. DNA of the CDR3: TGTGCCAGCTCACCTTATAGCGGGAGTGCCTACAATGAGCAGTTCTTC. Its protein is CASSPYSGSAYNEQFF.

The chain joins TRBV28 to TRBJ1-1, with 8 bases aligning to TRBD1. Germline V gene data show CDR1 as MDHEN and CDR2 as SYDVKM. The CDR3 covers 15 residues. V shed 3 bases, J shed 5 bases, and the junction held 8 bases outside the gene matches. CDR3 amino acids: CASSFSRGRRTEAFF. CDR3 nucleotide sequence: TGTGCCAGCAGTTTCTCCAGGGGGCGCAGGACTGAAGCTTTCTTT.

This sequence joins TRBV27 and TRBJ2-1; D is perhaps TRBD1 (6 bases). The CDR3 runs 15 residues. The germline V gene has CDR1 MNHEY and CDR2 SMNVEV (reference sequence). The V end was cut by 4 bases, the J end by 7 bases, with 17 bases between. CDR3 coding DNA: TGTGCCAGCAGTTACAGGGTCACTACGGGAAATGAGCAGTTCTTC. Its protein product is CASSYRVTTGNEQFF.

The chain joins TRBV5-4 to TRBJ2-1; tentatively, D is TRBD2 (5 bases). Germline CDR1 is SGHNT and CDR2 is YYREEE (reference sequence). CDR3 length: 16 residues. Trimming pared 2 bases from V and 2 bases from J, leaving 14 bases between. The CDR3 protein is CASSLSSGNPYNEQFF. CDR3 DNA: TGTGCCAGCAGCTTATCCAGCGGAAACCCCTACAATGAGCAGTTCTTC.

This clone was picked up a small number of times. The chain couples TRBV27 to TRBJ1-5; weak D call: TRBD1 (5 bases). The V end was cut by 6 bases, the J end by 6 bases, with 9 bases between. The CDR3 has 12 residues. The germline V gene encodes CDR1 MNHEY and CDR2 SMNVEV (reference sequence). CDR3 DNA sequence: TGTGCCAGCAGCTCTCAGGGTCAGCCCCAGCATTTT. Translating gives CASSSQGQPQHF.

The CDR3 DNA reads TGTGCCAGCAGCTTAGATCGTGGGAGAGAGCAGTTCTTC. Translated, it gives CASSLDRGREQFF. The chain recombines TRBV11-2 with TRBJ2-1; maybe TRBD2 (5 bases). This CDR3 is built from 13 residues. V was pared by 0 bases and J by 10 bases, with 10 bases between. Per germline, CDR1 SGHAT and CDR2 FQNNGV.

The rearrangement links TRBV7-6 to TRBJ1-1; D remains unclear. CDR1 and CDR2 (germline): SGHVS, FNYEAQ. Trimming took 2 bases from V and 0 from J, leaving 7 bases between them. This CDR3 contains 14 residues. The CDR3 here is CASSLHPVNTEAFF. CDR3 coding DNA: TGTGCCAGCAGCTTACACCCAGTGAACACTGAAGCTTTCTTT.

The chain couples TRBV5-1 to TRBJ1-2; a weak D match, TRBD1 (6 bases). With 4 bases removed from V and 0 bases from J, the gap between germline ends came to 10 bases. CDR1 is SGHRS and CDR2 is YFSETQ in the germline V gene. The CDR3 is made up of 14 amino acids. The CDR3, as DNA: TGCGCCAGCAGCCTACGGGACACTAACTATGGCTACACCTTC. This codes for CASSLRDTNYGYTF.

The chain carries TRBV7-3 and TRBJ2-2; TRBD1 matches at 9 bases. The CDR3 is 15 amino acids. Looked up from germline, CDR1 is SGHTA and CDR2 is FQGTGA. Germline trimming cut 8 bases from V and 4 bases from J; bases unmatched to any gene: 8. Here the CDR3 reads CASGGATGGTGELFF. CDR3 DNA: TGTGCCAGCGGAGGTGCGACAGGGGGCACCGGGGAGCTGTTTTTT.

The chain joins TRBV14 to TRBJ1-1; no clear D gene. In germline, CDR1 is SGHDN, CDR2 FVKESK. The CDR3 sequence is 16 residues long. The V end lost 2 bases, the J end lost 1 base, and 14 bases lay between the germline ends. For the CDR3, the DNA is TGTGCCAGCAGCCAACCCCCGGCCAGGCAGAACACTGAAGCTTTCTTT. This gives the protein CASSQPPARQNTEAFF.

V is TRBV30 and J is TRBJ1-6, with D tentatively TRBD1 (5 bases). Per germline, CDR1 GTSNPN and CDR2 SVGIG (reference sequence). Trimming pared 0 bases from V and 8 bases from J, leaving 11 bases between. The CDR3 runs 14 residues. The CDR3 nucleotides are TGTGCCTGGAGTGTCCGGGGGGTTGATTCACCCCTCCACTTT. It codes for CAWSVRGVDSPLHF. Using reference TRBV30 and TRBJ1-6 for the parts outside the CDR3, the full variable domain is SQTIHQWPATLVQPVGSPLSLECTVEGTSNPNLYWYRQAAGRGLQLLFYSVGIGQISSEVPQNLSASRPQDRQFILSSKKLLLSDSGFYLCAWSVRGVDSPLHFGNGTRLTVT.

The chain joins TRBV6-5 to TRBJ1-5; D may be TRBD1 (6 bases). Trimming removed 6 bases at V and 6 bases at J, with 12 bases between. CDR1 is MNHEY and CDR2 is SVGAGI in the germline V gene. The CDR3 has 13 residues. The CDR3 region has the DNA TGTGCCAGCAGGTCAGGGGTCGGTCAGCCCCAGCATTTT. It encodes CASRSGVGQPQHF.

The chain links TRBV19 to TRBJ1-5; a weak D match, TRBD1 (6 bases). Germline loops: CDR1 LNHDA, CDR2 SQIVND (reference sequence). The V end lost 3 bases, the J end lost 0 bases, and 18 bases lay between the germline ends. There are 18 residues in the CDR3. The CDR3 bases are TGTGCCAGTAGTATGGGGGCGAGGGACCCATATAGCAATCAGCCCCAGCATTTT. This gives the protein CASSMGARDPYSNQPQHF.

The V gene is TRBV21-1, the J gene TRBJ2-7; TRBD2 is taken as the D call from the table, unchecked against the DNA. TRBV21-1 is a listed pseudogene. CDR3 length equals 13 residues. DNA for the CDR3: TGTGCCAGCAGCATTGCGGGGGCCTACGAGCAGTACTTC. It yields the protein CASSIAGAYEQYF.

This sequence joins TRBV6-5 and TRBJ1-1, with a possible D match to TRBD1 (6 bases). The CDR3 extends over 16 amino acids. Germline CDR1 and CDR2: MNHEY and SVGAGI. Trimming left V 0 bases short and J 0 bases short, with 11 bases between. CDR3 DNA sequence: TGTGCCAGCAGTTACTCCAGGGGAGGGATGAACACTGAAGCTTTCTTT. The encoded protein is CASSYSRGGMNTEAFF.

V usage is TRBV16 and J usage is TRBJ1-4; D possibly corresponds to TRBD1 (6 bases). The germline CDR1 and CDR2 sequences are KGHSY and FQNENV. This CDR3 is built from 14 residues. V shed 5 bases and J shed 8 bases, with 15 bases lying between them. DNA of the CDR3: TGTGCCAGCAGCTTCCAACGGACAGACGAAAAACTGTTTTTT. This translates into CASSFQRTDEKLFF.

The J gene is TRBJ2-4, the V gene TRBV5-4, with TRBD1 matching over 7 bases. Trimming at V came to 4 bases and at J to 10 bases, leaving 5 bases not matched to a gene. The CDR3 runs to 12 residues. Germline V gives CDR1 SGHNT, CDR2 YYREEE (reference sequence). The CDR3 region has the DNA TGTGCCAGCAGCCGGGACAGTTCAATTCAGTACTTC. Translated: CASSRDSSIQYF.

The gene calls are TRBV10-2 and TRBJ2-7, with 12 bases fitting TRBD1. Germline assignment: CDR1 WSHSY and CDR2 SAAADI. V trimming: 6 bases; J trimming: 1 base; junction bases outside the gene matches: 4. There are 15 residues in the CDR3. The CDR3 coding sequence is TGCGCCAGCAGGCTGGGACAGGGGGCTTCCTACGAGCAGTACTTC. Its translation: CASRLGQGASYEQYF.

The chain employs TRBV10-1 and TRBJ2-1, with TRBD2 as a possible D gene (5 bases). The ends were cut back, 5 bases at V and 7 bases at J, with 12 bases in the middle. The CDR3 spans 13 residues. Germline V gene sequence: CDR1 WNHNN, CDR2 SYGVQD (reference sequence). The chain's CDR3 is CASSTGKPNEQFF. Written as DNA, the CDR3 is TGCGCCAGCAGTACCGGGAAACCGAATGAGCAGTTCTTC.

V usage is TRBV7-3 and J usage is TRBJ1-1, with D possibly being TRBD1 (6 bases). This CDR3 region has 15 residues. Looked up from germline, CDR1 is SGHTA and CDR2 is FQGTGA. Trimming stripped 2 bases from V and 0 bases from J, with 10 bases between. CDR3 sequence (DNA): TGTGCCAGCAGCTTACAGGGGACCTTGAACACTGAAGCTTTCTTT. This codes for CASSLQGTLNTEAFF.